A single sample gave rise to the 4 T cell receptor beta chains below, sequenced in a study of T cell responses to AZD1222 COVID-19 vaccine. Profiling relied on immunoSEQ multiplex PCR, and the TCRdb table lists in-frame clones only, not all of them. The data contain about 130,000 clones, about nine tenths of them singletons. The sequencing used peripheral blood, collected on day 0 of AZD1222 vaccination. The receptors originated from an adult in good health.

J is TRBJ2-1 and V is TRBV11-2; 9 bases fit TRBD1. V lost 5 bases to trimming and J lost 3 bases; unmatched junction nucleotides: 5. The length of the CDR3 is 15 residues. Germline CDR1 reads SGHAT; CDR2 reads FQNNGV. The CDR3 protein is CASSKDRGYYNEQFF. The CDR3 DNA is TGTGCCAGCAGCAAGGACAGGGGATACTACAATGAGCAGTTCTTC.

The chain recombines TRBV5-6 with TRBJ1-1; perhaps TRBD1 as D (5 bases). The CDR3 is 12 residues long. Germline assignment: CDR1 SGHDT and CDR2 YYEEEE. Between the trimmed V and J ends, which lost 5 bases and 11 bases, there was a span of 16 bases. In DNA form, the CDR3 reads TGTGCCAGCAGGACGGAGAGGGGTAGGGCTTTCTTT. Amino acid sequence: CASRTERGRAFF.

The chain links TRBV30 to TRBJ1-5; the match to TRBD1 covers 7 bases. The junction had 12 bases not matched to a gene; V was cut back by 2 bases and J by 2 bases. This CDR3 has 17 residues. Germline CDR1 GTSNPN, CDR2 SVGIG (reference sequence). The CDR3 DNA sequence: TGTGCCTGGAGTACCCGGGACAGCGTGGTAGGCAATCAGCCCCAGCATTTT. Its protein product is CAWSTRDSVVGNQPQHF.

The chain uses TRBV13 and TRBJ2-3; no reliable D call. CDR1 PRHDT and CDR2 FYEKMQ come from the germline V gene (reference sequence). The CDR3 totals 11 residues. V was shortened by 2 bases and J by 5 bases, with 2 bases between the two germline ends. The CDR3 spells CASSLRDTQYF. For the CDR3, the DNA is TGTGCCAGCAGCTTAAGAGATACGCAGTATTTT.